This TCR beta chain was retrieved from a study of T cell clonotyping in hematopoietic cell transplantation. Study-level points and caveats: Pathologically expanded recipient clonotypes increased progressively from day 30 to day 180 as diversity fell.

The protocol was immunoSEQ multiplex PCR, while the TCRdb copy is restricted to in-frame clones and leaves out a portion. The sample contains fewer than 5,000 clones, about 96% of which appear only once. Comments on this clone: What it binds is unknown.

The receptor was derived from a male patient between 40 and 50 years old who had an allogeneic stem cell transplant from a related donor, so the T cells may come from the graft donor. Some clones in this sample may be carry-over from other donors' samples. This material consisted of PBMCs, taken 100 days after allogeneic stem cell transplant.

The CDR3, as DNA: TGTGCCAGCACCTTGACAGGGGGGACTGAAGCTTTCTTT. Protein product: CASTLTGGTEAFF. The gene calls are TRBV2 and TRBJ1-1; 9 nucleotides line up with TRBD1. Germline V gene sequence: CDR1 SNHLY, CDR2 FYNNEI. CDR3 size: 13 residues. V gave up 7 bases and J gave up 5 bases; unmatched junction bases: 5.